This section outlines one T cell receptor (beta chain) sequence together with its context. This sample stems from a study of T cells in Graves' hyperthyroidism and ophthalmopathy. Germline V gene data show CDR1 as GTSNPN and CDR2 as SVGIG (reference sequence). The junction had 17 bases not matched to a gene; V was cut back by 3 bases and J by 9 bases. This CDR3 has 17 amino acids. The source material, RNA transcripts, was used to amplify TCR beta CDR3 regions. In the first-round RT-PCR of the TCR CDR3, the HTBI primer set was used. In TCRdb, the multiplex PCR reads were re-called with MiXCR into one record per CDR3 protein. The table lists about 550,000 distinct CDR3 sequences, about 20% of them singletons, with around 27% in the top ten.

The receptor was isolated from a man aged 18 to 29 with Graves' hyperthyroidism. The sample consisted of blood. V is TRBV30 and J is TRBJ2-2; TRBD1 matches at 9 bases. The CDR3: CAWSGTGFRLVPRELFF. The DNA of the CDR3 is TGTGCCTGGAGCGGGACAGGGTTCAGACTCGTACCCAGGGAGCTGTTTTTT.